A selection of T cell receptor beta chains follows, all from one sample in a study of blood T cell repertoires in COVID-19. Generated by immunoSEQ multiplex PCR, the TCRdb table keeps only in-frame clones and is missing some. Of 250,000 to 300,000 clones listed, approximately 80% are singletons. Source material: PBMCs or T cells enriched from blood (not recorded which). The source of these receptors is a man aged 40-50 years who had been exposed to COVID-19. CDR3s include the opening cysteine and the closing phenylalanine or tryptophan. Each record gives: D gene, J gene, V gene, clone size, CDR3 protein, CDR3 DNA. A D gene is named only where the DNA matches it firmly. A row's size may be missing; if present it is once, few, many or a size class.

>TRBD2|TRBJ2-5|TRBV7-2|-
CASSQRQGLALSQYF
TGTGCCAGCAGCCAACGACAGGGACTAGCGCTTTCCCAGTACTTC
>TRBD2|TRBJ2-3|TRBV14|-
CASSQIFGGSYDTQYF
TGTGCCAGCAGCCAAATCTTTGGCGGGAGTTATGATACGCAGTATTTT
>-|TRBJ1-2|TRBV21-1|-
CASSRIRGGGGYGYTF
TGTGCCAGCAGCAGGATAAGGGGGGGCGGCGGCTATGGCTACACCTTC
>TRBD2|TRBJ2-1|TRBV27|-
CASSFGVWGLAGFNEQFF
TGTGCCAGCAGTTTTGGTGTTTGGGGACTAGCGGGATTCAATGAGCAGTTCTTC
>TRBD1|TRBJ1-2|TRBV11-2|-
CASSLIQGATGNYGYTF
TGTGCCAGCAGCTTAATACAGGGGGCCACTGGGAACTATGGCTACACCTTC
>-|TRBJ2-1|TRBV10-1|-
CASSRDNYNEQFF
TGCGCCAGCAGCCGGGACAACTACAATGAGCAGTTCTTC
>TRBD1|TRBJ1-2|TRBV7-3|-
CASSFLPQVAGGNYGYTF
TGTGCCAGCAGCTTTCTCCCTCAAGTGGCAGGGGGGAACTATGGCTACACCTTC
>-|TRBJ2-2|TRBV24-1|once
CATGSANTGELFF
TGTGCCACCGGGAGCGCGAACACCGGGGAGCTGTTTTTT
>TRBD2|TRBJ2-5|TRBV6-5|-
CASSRVLLAETQYF
TGTGCCAGCAGTAGGGTCCTACTAGCGGAGACCCAGTACTTC
>TRBD1|TRBJ1-1|TRBV29-1|-
CSGTTGGSAGAFF
TGCAGCGGGACGACAGGGGGCTCCGCGGGAGCTTTCTTT
>TRBD2|TRBJ2-1|TRBV30|once
CAWKAGTSGRMFSYNEQFF
TGTGCCTGGAAGGCGGGGACTAGCGGGAGAATGTTCTCCTACAATGAGCAGTTCTTC